The 19 T cell receptor beta chains below all came from one sample that was sequenced in a study of blood T cell repertoires in COVID-19. Only in-frame clones appear in the TCRdb table, and some are missing; sequencing was by immunoSEQ multiplex PCR. The data show under 450,000 clones, 90% to 95% seen once. The source material was PBMCs or T cells enriched from blood (not recorded which). These receptors were collected from a middle-aged woman who had been exposed to COVID-19.

The count of this clone is one. This rearrangement joins TRBV12-5 to TRBJ1-6, with D unclear. CDR1 is LGHNT and CDR2 is FRNRAP in the germline V gene. The V end lost 6 bases, the J end lost 13 bases, and 13 bases lay between the germline ends. This CDR3 comprises 12 residues. CDR3 protein: CASGIAPGPLHF. CDR3 coding DNA: TGTGCTAGTGGAATCGCCCCCGGGCCCCTCCACTTT.

The V and J genes are TRBV3-1 (or the pseudogene TRBV3-2) and TRBJ1-1, with D tentatively TRBD1 (6 bases). CDR1 LGHDT and CDR2 YNNKEL come from the germline V gene (reference sequence). This CDR3 spans 15 amino acids. V lost 5 bases, J lost 0 bases, and 13 bases lay in between. The CDR3 nucleotides are TGTGCCAGCAGCGCCGGGACATGGGTGAACACTGAAGCTTTCTTT. Amino acids: CASSAGTWVNTEAFF.

The rearrangement links TRBV9 to TRBJ1-2, with D perhaps TRBD1 (6 bases). The CDR3 is 15 amino acids. Trimming shortened V by 4 bases and J by 0 bases, and 13 bases separated the two germline ends. The germline gives CDR1 SGDLS, CDR2 YYNGEE. The CDR3, as DNA: TGTGCCAGCAGCCTACAAGACAGGACTAACTATGGCTACACCTTC. Protein: CASSLQDRTNYGYTF.

V usage is TRBV11-3 and J usage is TRBJ2-1; possibly TRBD1 for D (7 bases). With 5 bases removed from V and 0 bases from J, the gap between germline ends came to 14 bases. The germline V gene has CDR1 SGHNT and CDR2 YENEEA. CDR3 length: 16 residues. DNA of the CDR3: TGTGCCAGCAGCCCGCGGGACAGTAGCTCCTACAATGAGCAGTTCTTC. This codes for CASSPRDSSSYNEQFF.

The chain employs TRBV13 and TRBJ2-7; 7 bases are a match to TRBD1. The V gene end was trimmed by 5 bases and the J gene end by 5 bases; junction bases not matched to a gene: 9. CDR1 is PRHDT and CDR2 is FYEKMQ in the germline V gene (reference sequence). The CDR3 is made up of 14 amino acids. Here the CDR3 reads CASSDTGDQDEQYF. The CDR3, as DNA: TGTGCCAGCAGCGATACAGGGGATCAAGACGAGCAGTACTTC.

The chain uses TRBV27 and TRBJ2-6; TRBD2 matches at 10 bases. The CDR3 consists of 21 residues. CDR1 is MNHEY and CDR2 is SMNVEV in the germline V gene (reference sequence). The V gene end was trimmed by 2 bases and the J gene end by 3 bases; junction bases not matched to a gene: 16. The CDR3 coding sequence is TGTGCCAGCAGTTTAAGCCTCCGGGGAGCGGGAGGGCCGGTTGGGGCCAACGTCCTGACTTTC. Amino acids: CASSLSLRGAGGPVGANVLTF. Filled out from reference TRBV27 and TRBJ2-6, the complete variable domain reads EAQVTQNPRYLITVTGKKLTVTCSQNMNHEYMSWYRQDPGLGLRQIYYSMNVEVTDKGDVPEGYKVSRKEKRNFPLILESPSPNQTSLYFCASSLSLRGAGGPVGANVLTFGAGSRLTVL.

The V gene is TRBV20-1, the J gene TRBJ1-2, with D possibly matching TRBD1 (6 bases). Between the trimmed V and J ends, which lost 6 bases and 6 bases, there was a span of 11 bases. CDR3 length: 11 amino acids. Germline values: CDR1 DFQATT, CDR2 SNEGSKA (reference sequence). CDR3 sequence: CSAGGANGYTF. As DNA, the CDR3 is TGCAGTGCAGGGGGGGCAAATGGCTACACCTTC.

J is TRBJ2-1 and V is TRBV7-3, with TRBD1 matching 8 bases. J lost 6 bases, V lost 3 bases, and 7 bases had no gene match. Germline lookup yields CDR1 SGHTA and CDR2 FQGTGA. CDR3 length: 15 amino acids. CDR3 nucleotides: TGTGCCAGCAGCTTGACCGGGACAGGAGGCAATGAGCAGTTCTTC. Its protein is CASSLTGTGGNEQFF.

The rearrangement joins TRBV4-3 to TRBJ2-3; 10 positions agree with TRBD2. The germline CDR1 and CDR2 sequences are LGHNA and YSLEER. This CDR3 comprises 18 residues. V shed 2 bases, J shed 1 base, and the junction held 9 bases outside the gene matches. CDR3 protein: CASSQHSGRRIGTDTQYF. Written as DNA, the CDR3 is TGCGCCAGCAGCCAACATAGCGGGAGGAGGATCGGCACAGATACGCAGTATTTT.

This chain connects TRBV7-2 to TRBJ2-4, with D tentatively TRBD1 (5 bases). The V end lost 3 bases, the J end lost 3 bases, and 15 bases lay between the germline ends. This CDR3 contains 16 residues. Germline CDR1 SGHTA, CDR2 FQGNSA. This chain's CDR3 is CASSFGTDSYKNIQYF. The CDR3, as DNA: TGTGCCAGCAGCTTCGGAACCGACAGCTACAAAAACATTCAGTACTTC.

The chain has TRBV7-9 and TRBJ1-4; 12 bases are a match to TRBD1. Germline V gene lookup returns CDR1 SEHNR and CDR2 FQNEAQ (reference sequence). The CDR3 spans 18 residues. V lost 5 bases, J lost 7 bases, and 14 bases stayed unmatched. CDR3 amino acids: CASSPGTGGVGGIEKLFF. CDR3 in DNA: TGTGCCAGCAGCCCAGGGACAGGGGGCGTCGGGGGTATTGAAAAACTGTTTTTT.

The chain recombines TRBV5-1 with TRBJ1-4, with D tentatively TRBD1 (6 bases). V lost 4 bases to trimming and J lost 8 bases, with 21 bases between them. In germline, CDR1 is SGHRS, CDR2 YFSETQ. There are 16 residues in the CDR3. The CDR3 here is CASSVGHRAGGEKLFF. DNA for the CDR3: TGCGCCAGCAGCGTAGGACACAGGGCCGGTGGGGAAAAACTGTTTTTT.

This clone was seen a single time. The chain joins TRBV19 to TRBJ1-1; 9 bases agree with TRBD1. V lost 6 bases and J lost 5; bases outside the gene matches: 7. Germline assignment: CDR1 LNHDA and CDR2 SQIVND (reference sequence). The CDR3 sequence is 14 residues long. The CDR3 reads CASRSGTGFTEAFF. The CDR3 coding sequence is TGTGCCAGTAGGTCCGGGACAGGGTTTACTGAAGCTTTCTTT.

DNA of the CDR3: TGTGCCAGCAGTTTCGGGATTAACTATGGCTACACCTTC. Its translation is CASSFGINYGYTF. This sequence joins TRBV12-3 or TRBV12-4 and TRBJ1-2; D unresolved. There are 13 residues in the CDR3. Trimming shortened V by 3 bases and J by 1 base, and 6 bases separated the two germline ends.

The CDR3 reads CSGRRGMNTEAFF. CDR3 in DNA: TGCAGCGGCCGCAGGGGAATGAACACTGAAGCTTTCTTT. This chain uses TRBV29-1 with TRBJ1-1; D perhaps matches TRBD1 (6 bases). There are 13 residues in the CDR3. The germline V and J ends were trimmed by 7 bases and 0 bases, with 12 bases remaining between them. Germline V lookup: CDR1 SQVTM, CDR2 ANQGSEA.

This clone has only one observation. V usage is TRBV27 and J usage is TRBJ1-1, with D possibly TRBD1 on 6 matching bases. Trimming left V 6 bases short and J 5 bases short, with 16 bases between. The CDR3 is 14 residues long. Germline V gene lookup returns CDR1 MNHEY and CDR2 SMNVEV (reference sequence). The CDR3, as DNA: TGTGCCAGCAGAGATCCAGGGGAGGGTACTGAAGCTTTCTTT. It is translated as CASRDPGEGTEAFF.

This chain joins TRBV7-9 and TRBJ1-1, with 7 bases lining up with TRBD1. V trimming: 5 bases; J trimming: 5 bases; junction bases outside the gene matches: 2. CDR1 and CDR2 (germline): SEHNR, FQNEAQ (reference sequence). This CDR3 spans 12 amino acids. The CDR3 reads CASSVQGTEAFF. The CDR3 region has the DNA TGTGCCAGCAGCGTACAGGGGACTGAAGCTTTCTTT.

V usage is TRBV27 and J usage is TRBJ1-1; the match to TRBD1 covers 8 bases. The ends lost 3 bases at V and 4 bases at J; junction bases unmatched: 4. In germline, CDR1 is MNHEY, CDR2 SMNVEV (reference sequence). This CDR3 contains 14 residues. In DNA, the CDR3 is TGTGCCAGCAGTTTTAGGGACAGGACCACTGAAGCTTTCTTT. Translating it yields CASSFRDRTTEAFF.

The chain combines TRBV5-1 with TRBJ2-2; 9 bases fit TRBD1. Unmatched junction bases numbered 4, after V lost 4 bases and J lost 6 bases. Germline V gives CDR1 SGHRS, CDR2 YFSETQ. This CDR3 comprises 14 residues. The CDR3, as DNA: TGCGCCAGCAGCCCAAGACAGGGGGCCGGGGAGCTGTTTTTT. It yields the protein CASSPRQGAGELFF.